Listed below are T cell receptor beta chains from one sample, sequenced in a study of blood T cell repertoires in COVID-19. Assay used: immunoSEQ multiplex PCR; TCRdb lists only in-frame clones, some missing. The sample contains 200,000 to 300,000 clones, roughly 86% of which appear only once. Material: peripheral blood. The receptors derive from a human donor in a cohort sampled during active COVID-19. The CDR3 runs from the conserved cysteine through the conserved F or W. D genes are given only for firm matches. Rows give clone size only sometimes, using once, few, many, or a class for an expanded clone.

v_call	clone_size	d_call	j_call	cdr3_aa	cdr3_nt
TRBV11-3	.	.	TRBJ2-6	CASSITTAGANVLTF	TGTGCCAGCAGCATCACGACAGCTGGGGCCAACGTCCTGACTTTC
TRBV24-1	.	.	TRBJ1-2	CATSVATANYGYTF	TGTGCCACCAGTGTCGCGACAGCTAACTATGGCTACACCTTC
TRBV7-8	.	.	TRBJ1-4	CASSLARGKLFF	TGTGCCAGCAGCTTAGCGAGGGGGAAACTGTTTTTT
TRBV30	.	.	TRBJ1-1	CAWKPSAVRLSAEAFF	TGTGCCTGGAAGCCCTCCGCAGTTCGTCTTAGCGCTGAAGCTTTCTTT
TRBV5-1	.	.	TRBJ1-3	CASSSADSSGNTIYF	TGCGCCAGCAGCTCGGCAGACAGCTCTGGAAACACCATATATTTT
TRBV6-4	.	.	TRBJ1-4	CASSPDLDEKLFF	TGTGCCAGCAGTCCTGACTTGGATGAAAAACTGTTTTTT
TRBV25-1	many	.	TRBJ1-1	CASSDFGTRGMNTEAFF	TGTGCCAGCAGTGACTTCGGGACAAGGGGAATGAACACTGAAGCTTTCTTT
TRBV2	once	TRBD1	TRBJ2-7	CASERDRDYEQYF	TGTGCCAGCGAAAGGGACAGGGACTACGAGCAGTACTTC
TRBV7-6	.	.	TRBJ2-1	CASSLDASANNEQFF	TGTGCCAGCAGCTTAGACGCTAGCGCGAACAATGAGCAGTTCTTC
TRBV2	.	.	TRBJ2-7	CASSEGGQGPYEQYF	TGTGCCAGCAGTGAAGGTGGTCAGGGTCCCTACGAGCAGTACTTC
TRBV28	.	TRBD1	TRBJ2-1	CASSMDRGNEQFF	TGTGCCAGCAGTATGGACAGGGGCAATGAGCAGTTCTTC
TRBV6-5	.	TRBD2	TRBJ2-7	CASSLRLAGAAQYF	TGTGCCAGCAGTTTGAGGCTAGCGGGAGCTGCGCAGTACTTC
TRBV4-3	.	TRBD1	TRBJ1-4	CASSRRTGGRSTNEKLFF	TGCGCCAGCAGCCGAAGGACAGGGGGACGTTCAACTAATGAAAAACTGTTTTTT
TRBV7-8	.	TRBD2	TRBJ2-5	CASSLDPSGTETQYF	TGTGCCAGCAGCTTAGATCCTAGCGGGACAGAGACCCAGTACTTC
TRBV18	few	TRBD1	TRBJ1-3	CASSPPYYGTGLDSGNTIYF	TGTGCCAGCTCACCACCGTACTACGGGACAGGGCTAGACTCTGGAAACACCATATATTTT
TRBV4-1	.	TRBD1	TRBJ1-2	CASSQVGQGRRANGYTF	TGCGCCAGCAGCCAAGTAGGACAGGGCCGCCGTGCTAATGGCTACACCTTC
TRBV7-6	once	TRBD1	TRBJ1-1	CASSLQGAGNTEAFF	TGTGCCAGCAGCCTACAGGGGGCCGGAAACACTGAAGCTTTCTTT
TRBV6-1	.	TRBD2	TRBJ2-7	CASSERIAGGPYEQYF	TGTGCCAGCAGTGAGAGGATAGCGGGGGGGCCGTACGAGCAGTACTTC
TRBV9	.	TRBD1	TRBJ1-2	CASSPGTGGGGYGYTF	TGTGCCAGCAGCCCGGGGACAGGCGGTGGGGGCTATGGCTACACCTTC
TRBV5-1	.	TRBD1	TRBJ1-1	CASSSLTGETEAFF	TGCGCCAGCAGCTCCCTGACAGGGGAGACTGAAGCTTTCTTT
TRBV7-2	.	.	TRBJ2-7	CASSLAEQGPNYEQYF	TGTGCCAGCAGTTTAGCAGAGCAGGGGCCAAACTACGAGCAGTACTTC
TRBV4-1	.	TRBD2	TRBJ2-7	CASSQGQREILGEQYF	TGCGCCAGCAGCCAAGGGCAGCGGGAGATCCTGGGCGAGCAGTACTTC
TRBV19	.	.	TRBJ2-1	CASSIDLERPLGHSQFF	TGTGCCAGTAGTATAGATCTTGAACGCCCGCTGGGACACTCGCAGTTCTTC
TRBV3-1/TRBV3-2	.	TRBD2	TRBJ2-3	CASRSSGGRGGTQYF	TGTGCCAGCAGGTCAAGCGGGGGGCGGGGAGGTACGCAGTATTTT
TRBV9	.	.	TRBJ2-7	CASSPGMNYEQYF	TGTGCCAGCAGCCCGGGTATGAACTACGAGCAGTACTTC